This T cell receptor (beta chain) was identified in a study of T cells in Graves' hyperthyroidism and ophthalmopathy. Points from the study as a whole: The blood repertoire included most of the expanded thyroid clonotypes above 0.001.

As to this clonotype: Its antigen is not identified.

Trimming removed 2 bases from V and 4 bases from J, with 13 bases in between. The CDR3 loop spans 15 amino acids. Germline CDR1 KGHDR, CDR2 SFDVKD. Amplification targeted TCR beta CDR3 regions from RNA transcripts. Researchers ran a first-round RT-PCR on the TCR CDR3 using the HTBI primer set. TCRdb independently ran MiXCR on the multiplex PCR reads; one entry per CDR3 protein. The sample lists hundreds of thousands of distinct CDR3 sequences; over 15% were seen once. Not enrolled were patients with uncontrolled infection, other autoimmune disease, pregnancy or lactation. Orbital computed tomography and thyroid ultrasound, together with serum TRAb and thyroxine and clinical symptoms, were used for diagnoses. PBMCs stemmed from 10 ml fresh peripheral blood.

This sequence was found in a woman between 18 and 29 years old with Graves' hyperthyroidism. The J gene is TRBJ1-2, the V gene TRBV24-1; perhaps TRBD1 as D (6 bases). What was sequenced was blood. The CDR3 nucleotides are TGTGCCACCAGTGATTCAACGGGGGCTTTCTATGGCTACACCTTC. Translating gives CATSDSTGAFYGYTF.